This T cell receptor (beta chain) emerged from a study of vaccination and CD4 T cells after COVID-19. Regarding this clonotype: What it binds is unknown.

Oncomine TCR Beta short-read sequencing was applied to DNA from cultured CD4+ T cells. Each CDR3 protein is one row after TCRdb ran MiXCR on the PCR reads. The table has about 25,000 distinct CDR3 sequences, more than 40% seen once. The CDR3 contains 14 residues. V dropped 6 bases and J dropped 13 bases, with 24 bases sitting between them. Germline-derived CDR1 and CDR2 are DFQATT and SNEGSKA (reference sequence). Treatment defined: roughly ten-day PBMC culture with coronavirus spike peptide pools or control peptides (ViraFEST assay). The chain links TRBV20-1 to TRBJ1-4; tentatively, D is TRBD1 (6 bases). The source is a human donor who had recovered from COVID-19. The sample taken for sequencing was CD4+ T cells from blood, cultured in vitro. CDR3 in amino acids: CSAPFRTAKRGLFF. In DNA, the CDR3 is TGCAGTGCCCCCTTCCGGACAGCGAAACGAGGACTGTTTTTT.